This T cell receptor beta chain is drawn from a study of cytomegalovirus exposure and HLA in healthy donors. About the research overall: A subsequent analysis stated that the 120 or so validation repertoires were run on the same platform as the 650 to 850 first-cohort repertoires.

About this clone itself: Its matching antigen is unknown.

Trimming took off 5 bases at V and 10 bases at J, with 19 bases between the two ends. The CDR3 has 15 residues. Germline V lookup: CDR1 SGHTS, CDR2 YDEGEE. Study outcomes and limitations: There were about 160 TCR beta chains listed as cytomegalovirus-associated. Specific recognition of CMV antigens was confirmed in vitro for three chains (all CMV-associated). In the 120 or so validation repertoires, about 95% of cluster scores exceeded 0, per a later analysis.

Clones were read by immunoSEQ multiplex PCR, and TCRdb kept only the in-frame ones, dropping some. The table lists under 80,000 clones, roughly 90% of them singletons, with over 1% in the top ten. The rearrangement joins TRBV5-8 to TRBJ1-6; D is perhaps TRBD1 (5 bases). The source is a woman younger than 30 in good health and CMV-seronegative. Sequenced material: PBMCs. DNA of the CDR3: TGTGCCAGCAGTCCCCCGGGAGGAGGGGCCTCACCCCTCCACTTT. Translation gives CASSPPGGGASPLHF.